The rows below give T cell receptor beta chains drawn from one sample of a study of CD8+ T cells in alopecia areata. Sequencing was performed with immunoSEQ multiplex PCR; in TCRdb, only in-frame clones are kept and a portion is missing. The table shows around 210,000 clones, with under 70% occurring only once. The sequences come from CD4+ T cells sorted from blood, collected at week 4, from a patient treated with tofacitinib. The receptors stem from a human donor with alopecia areata. CDR3s include the opening cysteine and the closing phenylalanine or tryptophan. The order of the fields is clone size, D gene, V gene, CDR3 length, J gene, CDR3 DNA, CDR3 protein. The D gene is left open where the match is weak. Part of the rows lack a size; the others show once, few, many or a class for expanded clones.

NA	TRBD1	TRBV7-2	14	TRBJ2-5	TGTGCCAGCAGCCTCGGGACAGGGGTGGAGACCCAGTACTTC	CASSLGTGVETQYF
NA	NA	TRBV4-3	17	TRBJ2-1	TGCGCCAGCAGCCGTGGAGGGTCGCTGAGCTCCTACAATGAGCAGTTCTTC	CASSRGGSLSSYNEQFF
NA	NA	TRBV25-1	13	TRBJ1-1	TGTGCCAGCAGTGAGGGTCGAAGAGGTGAAGCTTTCTTT	CASSEGRRGEAFF
NA	NA	TRBV29-1	16	TRBJ2-3	TGCAGCGCCGGGACTGTTGGGGGTACTAGCACAGATACGCAGTATTTT	CSAGTVGGTSTDTQYF
few	NA	TRBV5-6	18	TRBJ2-6	TGTGCCAGCAGCTTGGCCGGATGGGGCGCCTCTGGGGCCAACGTCCTGACTTTC	CASSLAGWGASGANVLTF
NA	NA	TRBV6-5	16	TRBJ1-2	TGTGCCAGCAGTTCTACCTCGATAGGCCCGAACTATGGCTACACCTTC	CASSSTSIGPNYGYTF
NA	NA	TRBV30	14	TRBJ1-2	TGTGCAGGGATCGGGGACACGGGAAACTATGGCTACACCTTC	CAGIGDTGNYGYTF
NA	TRBD1	TRBV4-1	15	TRBJ1-5	TGCGCCAGCAGCCAGCCCGACAGGGGCAATCAGCCCCAGCATTTT	CASSQPDRGNQPQHF
NA	NA	TRBV7-9	15	TRBJ2-7	TGTGCCAGCAGCCACGACAAGGGGTGGACCTACGAGCAGTACTTC	CASSHDKGWTYEQYF
NA	NA	TRBV29-1	13	TRBJ2-6	TGCAGCGTCGACGTAGCGGGGGCCAACGTCCTGACTTTC	CSVDVAGANVLTF
NA	NA	TRBV30	13	TRBJ1-5	TGTGCCGGGGGGGGCGCGGGCAATCAGCCCCAGCATTTT	CAGGGAGNQPQHF
NA	NA	TRBV27	13	TRBJ2-2	TGTGCCAGCAGTCCTCCGAACACCGGGGAGCTGTTTTTT	CASSPPNTGELFF
NA	NA	TRBV30	12	TRBJ1-5	TGTGCCTGGAGTGTGAAAAATCAGCCCCAGCATTTT	CAWSVKNQPQHF
NA	NA	TRBV30	13	TRBJ1-1	TGTGCCTACCGTTGGGACTTTAACACTGAAGCTTTCTTT	CAYRWDFNTEAFF